A single sample is the source of the 3 T cell receptor beta chains below, sequenced in a study of shared clonotypes between healthy human individuals. Libraries were prepared by immunoSEQ multiplex PCR; TCRdb keeps only in-frame clonotypes and omits some of them. This table has about 490,000 clones, roughly 80% appearing once. The sequencing sample was made of PBMCs. These receptors were collected from a woman aged 40 to 50 in good health. Some clones in this sample may be carry-over from other donors' samples.

The chain combines TRBV7-9 with TRBJ2-7; tentatively, D is TRBD1 (6 bases). Germline V gene sequence: CDR1 SEHNR, CDR2 FQNEAQ (reference sequence). The V end lost 5 bases, the J end lost 0 bases, and 11 bases lay between the germline ends. The CDR3 length is 14 residues. For the CDR3, the DNA is TGTGCCAGCAGCCCCCGACAGGCCTCCTACGAGCAGTACTTC. Translation: CASSPRQASYEQYF.

This chain joins TRBV20-1 and TRBJ2-7, with unresolved D. CDR1 is DFQATT, CDR2 SNEGSKA, per germline (reference sequence). The CDR3 covers 11 residues. V was trimmed by 2 bases and J by 3 bases, leaving 5 bases between them. In DNA form, the CDR3 reads TGCAGTGCTAGAATCATCTACGAGCAGTACTTC. Translating it yields CSARIIYEQYF.

The rearrangement joins TRBV18 to TRBJ2-4, with 13 positions matching TRBD2. The CDR3 is 18 amino acids. J was trimmed by 1 base and V by 3 bases; bases with no gene match: 6. Germline CDR1 and CDR2: KGHSH and LQKENI. The CDR3 bases are TGTGCCAGCTCACCGACTAGCGGGGGGCCGTCGGCCAAAAACATTCAGTACTTC. This encodes CASSPTSGGPSAKNIQYF.